A selection of T cell receptor beta chains follows, all from one sample in a study of blood T cell repertoires in COVID-19. Measured with immunoSEQ multiplex PCR; TCRdb has only the in-frame clones, and not every one. The sample lists about 160,000 clones, 60% to 80% occurring once. Sample: peripheral blood. Receptors originate from a man between 65 and 79 years old with acute or convalescent COVID-19. Both conserved end residues are part of each CDR3. The D gene is left open where the match is weak. Not all rows give a size; the values are once, few, many and, for expanded clones, a class.

d_call j_call clone_size cdr3_length v_call cdr3_aa cdr3_nt
NA TRBJ2-1 NA 16 TRBV7-6 CASSLSGSGASNEQFF TGTGCCAGCAGCTTAAGCGGGTCGGGAGCCTCCAATGAGCAGTTCTTC
TRBD2 TRBJ2-1 few 17 TRBV28 CASSSDRAGGPYNEQFF TGTGCCAGCAGTTCCGACCGAGCGGGAGGGCCCTACAATGAGCAGTTCTTC
NA TRBJ2-2 medium-sized 19 TRBV4-1 CASSQDHATGRLNTGELFF TGCGCCAGCAGCCAAGATCACGCGACAGGCCGTCTGAACACCGGGGAGCTGTTTTTT
NA TRBJ2-7 few 14 TRBV2 CASINRDTSYEQYF TGTGCCAGCATTAATCGAGACACCTCCTACGAGCAGTACTTC
NA TRBJ1-4 NA 14 TRBV21-1 CASSGRDFNEKLFF TGTGCCAGCAGCGGCCGGGACTTTAATGAAAAACTGTTTTTT
NA TRBJ2-2 NA 12 TRBV12-3/TRBV12-4 CASSRYTGELFF TGTGCCAGCAGTCGTTACACCGGGGAGCTGTTTTTT
NA TRBJ1-4 few 12 TRBV27 CASSGESEKLFF TGTGCCAGCAGCGGTGAGAGTGAAAAACTGTTTTTT
TRBD2 TRBJ2-2 NA 16 TRBV7-3 CASSLRSRLAPGELFF TGTGCCAGCAGCTTAAGGTCGCGACTAGCGCCCGGGGAGCTGTTTTTT
TRBD1 TRBJ2-4 NA 14 TRBV25-1 CASSGQGVKNIQYF TGTGCCAGCAGCGGACAGGGGGTCAAAAACATTCAGTACTTC
NA TRBJ2-7 NA 13 TRBV5-1 CASSPPASYEQYF TGCGCCAGCAGCCCTCCCGCGTCCTACGAGCAGTACTTC
TRBD2 TRBJ2-7 NA 15 TRBV19 CASSIPRGRAYEQYF TGTGCCAGTAGTATTCCCCGCGGGAGAGCCTACGAGCAGTACTTC
NA TRBJ1-4 NA 15 TRBV4-3 CASSQDGAQNEKLFF TGCGCCAGCAGCCAAGATGGTGCCCAGAATGAAAAACTGTTTTTT
TRBD1 TRBJ2-5 NA 19 TRBV7-9 CASSSTKLSRTGEAETQYF TGTGCCAGCAGCTCAACCAAACTCAGTAGGACAGGGGAAGCAGAGACCCAGTACTTC
TRBD1 TRBJ2-7 NA 14 TRBV10-1 CASSGAGGAYEQYF TGCGCCAGCAGTGGGGCAGGGGGCGCGTACGAGCAGTACTTC
NA TRBJ2-5 NA 13 TRBV7-8 CASSLVRQETQYF TGTGCCAGCAGCTTAGTTAGACAAGAGACCCAGTACTTC
NA TRBJ1-5 NA 14 TRBV5-4 CASSLGGSNQPQHF TGTGCCAGCAGCTTGGGGGGCAGCAATCAGCCCCAGCATTTT
NA TRBJ2-1 NA 16 TRBV9 CASSVDGGVSYNEQFF TGTGCCAGCAGCGTAGACGGCGGCGTATCCTACAATGAGCAGTTCTTC
TRBD2 TRBJ2-3 NA 16 TRBV7-2 CASSLGAGVRTDTQYF TGTGCCAGCAGCTTAGGAGCGGGGGTCCGCACAGATACGCAGTATTTT
TRBD2 TRBJ2-7 NA 16 TRBV3-1/TRBV3-2 CASSQARRGALYEQYF TGTGCCAGCAGCCAAGCTCGGCGGGGGGCGCTCTACGAGCAGTACTTC
NA TRBJ1-3 NA 17 TRBV6-2/TRBV6-3 CASSYSLQGHSGNTIYF TGTGCCAGCAGTTACTCGTTGCAGGGACACTCTGGAAACACCATATATTTT
NA TRBJ1-1 NA 13 TRBV3-1/TRBV3-2 CASSFSGAQEAFF TGTGCCAGCAGTTTTTCAGGGGCCCAGGAAGCTTTCTTT
TRBD1 TRBJ1-3 NA 17 TRBV7-2 CASSLSPRGVTGNTIYF TGTGCCAGCAGCTTAAGTCCCAGGGGGGTAACTGGAAACACCATATATTTT
NA TRBJ2-1 NA 16 TRBV6-6 CASSKTGLSSYNEQFF TGTGCCAGCAGTAAAACAGGATTGAGCTCCTACAATGAGCAGTTCTTC
NA TRBJ1-4 few 15 TRBV5-4 CASSRDSRGNEKLFF TGTGCCAGCAGCAGGGATAGCAGGGGTAATGAAAAACTGTTTTTT
TRBD1 TRBJ2-2 once 16 TRBV10-2 CASSVVGGQNTGELFF TGCGCCAGCAGTGTGGTAGGGGGCCAGAACACCGGGGAGCTGTTTTTT
TRBD1 TRBJ1-5 few 15 TRBV14 CASSQGQGVQQPQHF TGTGCCAGCAGCCAAGGGCAGGGGGTTCAACAGCCCCAGCATTTT
NA TRBJ2-5 NA 14 TRBV7-3 CASSPNPGQETQYF TGTGCCAGCAGCCCCAACCCAGGCCAAGAGACCCAGTACTTC
NA TRBJ2-1 once 12 TRBV6-2/TRBV6-3 CASSQANNEQFF TGTGCCAGCAGTCAGGCGAACAATGAGCAGTTCTTC
NA TRBJ2-3 NA 14 TRBV5-1 CASSSRTVADTQYF TGCGCCAGCAGCTCAAGGACAGTCGCAGATACGCAGTATTTT
NA TRBJ2-6 NA 15 TRBV4-1 CASSNPGRGANVLTF TGCGCCAGCAGTAACCCGGGTAGAGGGGCCAACGTCCTGACTTTC
NA TRBJ1-1 NA 13 TRBV6-5 CASSRQNRAEAFF TGTGCCAGCAGTCGACAAAATCGCGCTGAAGCTTTCTTT
TRBD1 TRBJ1-5 once 14 TRBV19 CASRGQGGNQPQHF TGTGCCAGTAGGGGACAGGGAGGCAATCAGCCCCAGCATTTT
NA TRBJ1-3 NA 12 TRBV3-1/TRBV3-2 CASSQSVDTIYF TGTGCCAGCAGCCAATCTGTAGACACCATATATTTT
NA TRBJ1-4 NA 14 TRBV29-1 CSVEGVAAGEKLFF TGCAGCGTTGAAGGTGTCGCGGCGGGAGAAAAACTGTTTTTT
TRBD2 TRBJ2-1 NA 16 TRBV27 CASSLFAGGPYNEQFF TGTGCCAGCAGTTTATTCGCGGGAGGGCCCTACAATGAGCAGTTCTTC
NA TRBJ2-2 NA 16 TRBV11-3 CASSWGPGHETGELFF TGTGCCAGCAGCTGGGGCCCGGGACACGAAACCGGGGAGCTGTTTTTT
NA TRBJ2-2 NA 15 TRBV20-1 CSASLAAANTGELFF TGCAGTGCTAGTCTGGCGGCCGCGAACACCGGGGAGCTGTTTTTT
NA TRBJ2-7 NA 15 TRBV6-1 CASSEVQAGSYEQYF TGTGCCAGCAGTGAAGTTCAGGCGGGGTCCTACGAGCAGTACTTC
TRBD1 TRBJ2-4 NA 15 TRBV9 CASSVEGTVKNIQYF TGTGCCAGCAGCGTAGAGGGGACAGTAAAAAACATTCAGTACTTC
TRBD1 TRBJ2-7 NA 16 TRBV2 CASSEATGTGSYEQYF TGTGCCAGCAGTGAAGCGACCGGGACAGGCTCCTACGAGCAGTACTTC
NA TRBJ2-1 NA 13 TRBV27 CASSSMDRREQFF TGTGCCAGCAGTTCGATGGACAGACGAGAGCAGTTCTTC
TRBD1 TRBJ2-6 NA 17 TRBV7-3 CASSRDRGSSGANVLTF TGTGCCAGCAGCCGAGACAGGGGAAGCTCTGGGGCCAACGTCCTGACTTTC